Described below is a single T cell receptor (beta chain) sequence and its context. The antigen remains unidentified. The record originates from a study of OX40 agonist ivuxolimab in advanced cancers. Study-level background: At doses from 0.01 to 10 mg/kg, patients were given intravenous ivuxolimab every 2 weeks. Study findings and constraints: In CD8+ T cells, expanded clones were on average more numerous than in CD4+.

The CDR3 extends over 13 amino acids. Germline CDR1 SGHTA, CDR2 FQGNSA. V lost 5 bases and J lost 4; bases outside the gene matches: 3. TCRdb's table, derived via immunoSEQ multiplex PCR, lists solely in-frame clones and lacks some. The repertoire includes some 58,000 clones, roughly 80% of them detected once, and around 2% sits in the top ten. This receptor was obtained from an adult with an advanced solid tumor such as melanoma, head and neck, liver or kidney cancer. The sequencing here drew on CD4+ or CD8+ T cells sorted from blood, taken in a trial of the OX40 agonist ivuxolimab. The rearrangement joins TRBV7-2 to TRBJ1-2; TRBD1 matches 8 bases. As DNA, the CDR3 is TGTGCCAGCAGCCGGGACAGGATCTATGGCTACACCTTC. Protein: CASSRDRIYGYTF.